This TCR beta chain was identified in a study of STAT5B mutations in CD4+ large granular lymphocyte leukemia. Overall study findings and caveats: TRBV06-family usage was enriched in top patient clones (8/27) versus controls (2/35). Without putative leukemic clones, patient CD4-sorted repertoires remained more clonal than healthy CD4+ repertoires.

For this clone: Its antigen is as yet unknown.

This was a survey-level run. Measured with immunoSEQ multiplex PCR; TCRdb has only the in-frame clones, and not every one. The table lists more than 30,000 clones, roughly nine tenths of them singletons. The CDR3 loop spans 18 amino acids. The V and J ends lost 6 bases and 8 bases, in that order; junction bases with no gene match: 18. The germline gives CDR1 SEHNR, CDR2 FQNEAQ (reference sequence). The chain employs TRBV7-9 and TRBJ2-1; 11 bases align to TRBD2. Sequencing was performed on CD4+ T cells from blood buffy coats. The clonotype originates from a human donor in good health. This chain's CDR3 is CASRSSLAGGEGRDEQFF. CDR3 bases: TGTGCCAGCAGGTCGAGTCTAGCGGGAGGAGAGGGGAGAGATGAGCAGTTCTTC.